This is a list of T cell receptor beta chains from one sample in a study of CXCR3-negative and CXCR3-positive naive CD8 T cells. For each CDR3 protein, TCRdb gives one entry from its re-call of the 5' RACE reads, without DNA. This sample's table reports fewer than 140,000 distinct CDR3 sequences. Material: naive CXCR3+ CD8+ T cells from blood. Receptors originate from a human donor in good health. Some clones in this sample may be carry-over from other donors' samples. Each CDR3 is given with its conserved first and last residue.

V: TRBV4-3
J: TRBJ2-1
CDR3: CASSQDPLTSGGANEQFF

V: TRBV5-1
J: TRBJ2-5
CDR3: CASSPDSVQETQYF

V: TRBV7-3
J: TRBJ2-1
CDR3: CASSLGLEYEQFF

V: TRBV29-1
J: TRBJ2-1
CDR3: CSVLDYNEQFF

V: TRBV15
J: TRBJ1-2
CDR3: CATSRSGGGYGHTF

V: TRBV20-1
J: TRBJ1-1
CDR3: CSAWVAGERTEAFF

V: TRBV7-9
J: TRBJ1-5
CDR3: CASSPGGYDQPQHF

V: TRBV5-1
J: TRBJ2-1
CDR3: CASSLVLGKSYNEQFF

V: TRBV7-9
J: TRBJ2-7
CDR3: CASSLNIGRYEQYF

V: TRBV20-1
J: TRBJ2-1
CDR3: CSASPSSGIYNEQFF

V: TRBV2
J: TRBJ1-5
CDR3: CASSDGDSNQPQHF

V: TRBV29-1
J: TRBJ2-2
CDR3: CSVEETGELFF

V: TRBV29-1
J: TRBJ2-7
CDR3: CSVARGSDRGYEQYF

V: TRBV5-1
J: TRBJ1-1
CDR3: CASSLEGAEAFF

V: TRBV6-6
J: TRBJ2-7
CDR3: CASSPTSYEQYF

V: TRBV10-3
J: TRBJ2-3
CDR3: CAISERGSTDTQYF

V: TRBV10-2
J: TRBJ1-1
CDR3: CASSESLDIFPEAFF

V: TRBV13
J: TRBJ2-7
CDR3: CASSQGQPYEQYF

V: TRBV10-1
J: TRBJ2-2
CDR3: CASSDQGTGELFF

V: TRBV7-8
J: TRBJ2-7
CDR3: CASSLARGGYEQYF